The 8 T cell receptor beta chains below all came from one sample that was sequenced in a study of T cell responses to AZD1222 COVID-19 vaccine. Method: immunoSEQ multiplex PCR; TCRdb's copy keeps in-frame clones and lacks some. Seen here are around 94,000 clones, about 88% observed once, and the top ten hold 13%. The sequenced sample was peripheral blood, obtained on day 0 of AZD1222 vaccination. The origin of the receptors is an adult in good health.

This chain connects TRBV6-5 to TRBJ2-2; no reliable D call. This CDR3 contains 14 residues. Germline V gene data show CDR1 as MNHEY and CDR2 as SVGAGI. Trimming shortened V by 6 bases and J by 6 bases, and 14 bases separated the two germline ends. The CDR3 spells CASRNHILPGELFF. The DNA of the CDR3 is TGTGCCAGCAGGAACCATATTTTGCCCGGGGAGCTGTTTTTT.

This chain connects TRBV6-5 to TRBJ1-5; 8 bases align to TRBD1. V lost 6 bases and J lost 6; bases outside the gene matches: 4. This CDR3 is 13 amino acids long. Germline values: CDR1 MNHEY, CDR2 SVGAGI. CDR3 sequence reads: CASRGQGGQPQHF. The CDR3 bases are TGTGCCAGCAGAGGACAGGGAGGTCAGCCCCAGCATTTT.

This clone was seen only a few times. This sequence joins TRBV10-3 and TRBJ1-1, with TRBD1 identical over 8 bases. The ends lost 10 bases at V and 1 base at J; junction bases unmatched: 5. Germline lookup yields CDR1 ENHRY and CDR2 SYGVKD. This CDR3 comprises 13 residues. CDR3 sequence reads: CATGDRSNTEAFF. The CDR3 bases are TGTGCCACCGGGGACAGGTCGAACACTGAAGCTTTCTTT.

This clone was recorded once. The J gene is TRBJ2-1, the V gene TRBV6-2 or TRBV6-3; D is unresolved. Germline-derived CDR1 and CDR2 are MNHEY and SVGEGT. CDR3 length equals 12 residues. V dropped 0 bases and J dropped 3 bases, with 0 bases sitting between them. In nucleotides, the CDR3 is TGTGCCAGCAGTTACTCCTACAATGAGCAGTTCTTC. It specifies CASSYSYNEQFF.

The V and J genes are TRBV5-6 and TRBJ1-2; no clear D. V was shortened by 3 bases and J by 0 bases, with 9 bases between the two germline ends. The CDR3 totals 14 residues. Germline loops: CDR1 SGHDT, CDR2 YYEEEE. CDR3 DNA: TGTGCCAGCAGCTCCGGGTTACCTAACTATGGCTACACCTTC. This codes for CASSSGLPNYGYTF.

This clone was detected only once. The chain couples TRBV7-9 to TRBJ2-1, with D possibly matching TRBD1 (6 bases). Germline CDR1 SEHNR, CDR2 FQNEAQ (reference sequence). The CDR3 extends over 13 amino acids. The ends were cut back, 3 bases at V and 6 bases at J, with 9 bases in the middle. CDR3: CASSFGGLNEQFF. CDR3 in DNA: TGTGCCAGCAGCTTTGGGGGCCTCAATGAGCAGTTCTTC.

The CDR3 DNA sequence: TGCGCCAGCAGCTTGGAGGGTGGACAGAACTATGGCTACACCTTC. Translated, it gives CASSLEGGQNYGYTF. The rearrangement uses TRBV5-1 and TRBJ1-2; D is possibly TRBD1 (6 bases). Trimming stripped 0 bases from V and 2 bases from J, with 11 bases between. The V gene's germline CDR1 is SGHRS and CDR2 YFSETQ. The CDR3 loop spans 15 amino acids.

CDR3 in DNA: TGTGCCAGCAGCTCGCAACAGGGCTACAATGAGCAGTTCTTC. As protein: CASSSQQGYNEQFF. This chain uses TRBV7-9 with TRBJ2-1; possible D gene TRBD1, 6 bases. The CDR3 extends over 14 amino acids. V was shortened by 4 bases and J by 3 bases, with 10 bases between the two germline ends. Germline V gene sequence: CDR1 SEHNR, CDR2 FQNEAQ (reference sequence).